This T cell receptor beta chain was sequenced for a study of PD-L1 blockade in urothelial cancer. Findings of the study overall: Below-median pretreatment blood TCR clonality was associated with improved progression-free and overall survival.

Germline CDR1 and CDR2: SGHTA and FQGNSA. V shed 1 base and J shed 7 bases, with 4 bases lying between them. The CDR3 contains 12 residues. Clones were read by immunoSEQ multiplex PCR, and TCRdb kept only the in-frame ones, dropping some. This sample carries about 44,000 clones, roughly nine tenths of them seen once, and the ten largest clones take under 8.5%. To note about this clone: Its antigen is currently unknown.

Documented time point: peripheral blood 6 weeks after treatment start. The sequence was obtained from a man between 65 and 85 years old with urothelial cancer. The genes are TRBV7-2 and TRBJ2-2; D unclear. Sample: PBMCs, taken around atezolizumab (anti-PD-L1) treatment. The CDR3 sequence is CASSLELGELFF. CDR3 in DNA: TGTGCCAGCAGCTTAGAGCTCGGGGAGCTGTTTTTT.